What follows are 23 T cell receptor beta chains derived from one specimen sequenced in a study of OX40 agonist ivuxolimab in advanced cancers. Profiling relied on immunoSEQ multiplex PCR, and the TCRdb table lists in-frame clones only, not all of them. Of about 88,000 clones listed, approximately 89% are singletons. The sequences come from CD4+ or CD8+ T cells sorted from blood, collected in a trial of the OX40 agonist ivuxolimab. These receptors all stem from an adult with an advanced solid tumor such as melanoma, head and neck, liver or kidney cancer.

The chain combines TRBV2 with TRBJ2-7; possibly TRBD2 for D (5 bases). Trimming took 4 bases from V and 4 from J, leaving 5 bases between them. This CDR3 comprises 11 residues. Germline assignment: CDR1 SNHLY and CDR2 FYNNEI. The CDR3 region has the DNA TGTGCCAGCAGTGCGGGGTACGAGCAGTACGTC. It yields the protein CASSAGYEQYV.

The gene calls are TRBV30 and TRBJ1-1, with D possibly being TRBD1 (5 bases). Trimming took 4 bases from V and 0 from J, leaving 18 bases between them. The CDR3 totals 16 residues. CDR1 and CDR2 from the germline V gene are GTSNPN and SVGIG (reference sequence). The CDR3 spells CAWTPVSGRVNTEAFF. The DNA for the CDR3 is TGTGCCTGGACCCCCGTGTCGGGCAGGGTGAACACTGAAGCTTTCTTT.

J is TRBJ2-1 and V is TRBV5-1; D might be TRBD2 (5 bases). CDR3 length: 14 residues. Germline-derived CDR1 and CDR2 are SGHRS and YFSETQ. The V end was cut by 5 bases, the J end by 6 bases, with 15 bases between. CDR3 residues: CASRSLLGSNEQFF. The CDR3 nucleotides are TGCGCCAGCAGATCCCTCCTAGGGAGCAATGAGCAGTTCTTC.

The chain links TRBV2 to TRBJ2-7, with D uncertain. The length of the CDR3 is 16 residues. V lost 2 bases, J lost 1 base, and 15 bases lay in between. Germline CDR1 and CDR2: SNHLY and FYNNEI. The CDR3 nucleotides are TGTGCCAGCAGTGAATGGGGTCTCGCCAATTCCTACGAGCAGTACGTC. Its protein product is CASSEWGLANSYEQYV.

The V and J genes are TRBV7-6 and TRBJ2-1, with 7 nucleotides matching TRBD1. This CDR3 is built from 13 residues. J lost 6 bases, V lost 5 bases, and 4 bases had no gene match. Germline CDR1 and CDR2: SGHVS and FNYEAQ. CDR3 DNA: TGTGCCAGCAGCCTAAGACAGGGCAATGAGCAGTTCTTC. Protein: CASSLRQGNEQFF. Based on the CDR3 plus reference TRBV7-6 and TRBJ2-1, the full variable domain is GAGVSQSPRYKVTKRGQDVALRCDPISGHVSLYWYRQALGQGPEFLTYFNYEAQQDKSGLPNDRFSAERPEGSISTLTIQRTEQRDSAMYRCASSLRQGNEQFFGPGTRLTVL.

The chain carries TRBV5-1 and TRBJ1-3, with D tentatively TRBD1 (6 bases). V gave up 2 bases and J gave up 0 bases, with 9 bases separating them. The CDR3 has 15 amino acids. Germline loops: CDR1 SGHRS, CDR2 YFSETQ. DNA of the CDR3: TGCGCCAGCAGCTTTTCAGGGGACTCTGGAAACACCATATATTTT. As protein: CASSFSGDSGNTIYF.

This rearrangement joins TRBV5-4 to TRBJ1-5, with D possibly being TRBD1 (6 bases). This CDR3 region has 13 residues. Trimming stripped 4 bases from V and 10 bases from J, with 15 bases between. Germline-derived CDR1 and CDR2 are SGHNT and YYREEE (reference sequence). In nucleotides, the CDR3 is TGTGCCAGCAGCGAGGGGGGCGAGGGACCCCAGCATTTT. Translated: CASSEGGEGPQHF.

The rearrangement uses TRBV28 and TRBJ2-7; 9 positions match TRBD1. The CDR3 spans 15 residues. Germline CDR1 MDHEN, CDR2 SYDVKM. The V gene end was trimmed by 6 bases and the J gene end by 1 base; junction bases not matched to a gene: 7. The CDR3 here is CASRPTGGYSYEQYF. The CDR3 coding sequence is TGTGCCAGCAGGCCCACAGGGGGCTATTCCTACGAGCAGTACTTC.

This chain uses TRBV6-5 with TRBJ2-1, with 13 nucleotides matching TRBD2. V lost 6 bases and J lost 7; bases outside the gene matches: 6. Germline V gives CDR1 MNHEY, CDR2 SVGAGI. This CDR3 comprises 15 residues. The CDR3 bases are TGTGCCAGCAGCCGGACTAGCGGGAGTGTAAATGAGCAGTTCTTC. Residues: CASSRTSGSVNEQFF.

CDR3 in amino acids: CASTLEVNQPQHF. Written as DNA, the CDR3 is TGTGCCAGCACGTTAGAGGTCAATCAGCCCCAGCATTTT. This rearrangement joins TRBV6-1 to TRBJ1-5; D is ambiguous. Between the trimmed V and J ends, which lost 7 bases and 3 bases, there was a span of 10 bases. Germline loops: CDR1 MNHNS, CDR2 SASEGT. The CDR3 loop spans 13 amino acids.

V and J are TRBV5-8 and TRBJ2-1, with 7 positions matching TRBD1. The CDR3 is 15 amino acids. The V segment lost 5 bases and the J segment 8 bases; nucleotides outside the gene matches: 13. Germline loops: CDR1 SGHTS, CDR2 YDEGEE. The CDR3: CASRFMLTGKDEQFF. In DNA form, the CDR3 reads TGTGCCAGCAGATTTATGTTGACAGGGAAAGATGAGCAGTTCTTC.

The rearrangement uses TRBV28 and TRBJ1-1, with no clear D. The CDR3 contains 17 residues. V was trimmed by 6 bases and J by 5 bases, leaving 25 bases between them. Per germline, CDR1 MDHEN and CDR2 SYDVKM. The CDR3 spells CASRSSGRFTRVTEAFF. CDR3 in DNA: TGTGCCAGCAGGTCGTCCGGGCGGTTCACGCGGGTTACTGAAGCTTTCTTT.

This clone was counted between two and nine times. CDR3 residues: CASSVAEPTGVRVNEQFF. CDR3 DNA sequence: TGTGCCAGCAGCGTAGCCGAGCCGACAGGGGTACGGGTGAATGAGCAGTTCTTC. The V and J genes are TRBV9 and TRBJ2-1; 8 bases map to TRBD1. Germline assignment: CDR1 SGDLS and CDR2 YYNGEE. V gave up 0 bases and J gave up 7 bases; unmatched junction bases: 15. The CDR3 has 18 residues.

The chain carries TRBV9 and TRBJ2-3, with D uncertain. Per germline, CDR1 SGDLS and CDR2 YYNGEE. This CDR3 contains 13 residues. Between the trimmed V and J ends, which lost 0 bases and 8 bases, there was a span of 10 bases. The CDR3 region has the DNA TGTGCCAGCAGCGTAGGGAGCACGGGTACGCAGTATTTT. This gives the protein CASSVGSTGTQYF.

This chain connects TRBV28 to TRBJ1-1; D is unresolved. The CDR3 is 14 residues long. V lost 6 bases, J lost 0 bases, and 11 bases lay in between. Germline V gene sequence: CDR1 MDHEN, CDR2 SYDVKM. In DNA form, the CDR3 reads TGTGCCAGCAGGGTCGGGCGGATGAACACTGAAGCTTTCTTT. Its translation is CASRVGRMNTEAFF. Supplemented by reference TRBV28 and TRBJ1-1, the full variable domain reads DVKVTQSSRYLVKRTGEKVFLECVQDMDHENMFWYRQDPGLGLRLIYFSYDVKMKEKGDIPEGYSVSREKKERFSLILESASTNQTSMYLCASRVGRMNTEAFFGQGTRLTVV.

The gene calls are TRBV30 and TRBJ1-2; 7 positions agree with TRBD1. Germline V CDR1 and CDR2: GTSNPN, SVGIG (reference sequence). Germline trimming cut 4 bases from V and 5 bases from J; bases unmatched to any gene: 4. CDR3 length equals 12 residues. The CDR3 sequence: CAWTTGAYGYTF. CDR3 DNA: TGTGCCTGGACTACAGGGGCTTATGGCTACACCTTC. The full variable domain, in which reference TRBV30 and TRBJ1-2 provide the parts outside the CDR3, is SQTIHQWPATLVQPVGSPLSLECTVEGTSNPNLYWYRQAAGRGLQLLFYSVGIGQISSEVPQNLSASRPQDRQFILSSKKLLLSDSGFYLCAWTTGAYGYTFGSGTRLTVV.

The chain joins TRBV12-1 to TRBJ1-1; the table's D call, TRBD1, has no DNA check behind it. TRBV12-1 has pseudogene status. The length of the CDR3 is 18 residues. The CDR3 DNA sequence: TGTGCCAGCACCCCCTTGCTTATTTGGGACAGGGGGGACACTGAAGCTTTCTTT. Translation: CASTPLLIWDRGDTEAFF.

The chain links TRBV5-1 to TRBJ2-1, with D hard to call. Trimming removed 4 bases from V and 6 bases from J, with 14 bases in between. Germline V lookup: CDR1 SGHRS, CDR2 YFSETQ. The CDR3 is made up of 14 amino acids. The CDR3 bases are TGCGCCAGCAGCCTCCCGGGCGTAGGCAATGAGCAGTTCTTC. Its protein is CASSLPGVGNEQFF.

The chain employs TRBV10-3 and TRBJ1-2; TRBD1 matches 7 bases. Germline CDR1 and CDR2: ENHRY and SYGVKD. The ends lost 6 bases at V and 4 bases at J; junction bases unmatched: 11. The CDR3 totals 15 residues. CDR3 DNA: TGTGCCATCAGGGGCCGACAGGGTGGAGTCTATGGCTACACCTTC. Translation: CAIRGRQGGVYGYTF.

Only one count was recorded for this clone. The chain uses TRBV28 and TRBJ1-5, with 10 positions matching TRBD1. The CDR3 covers 15 residues. V gave up 6 bases and J gave up 3 bases; unmatched junction bases: 5. CDR1 and CDR2 from the germline V gene are MDHEN and SYDVKM. The CDR3 sequence is CASSRGQGYNQPQHF. CDR3 nucleotide sequence: TGTGCCAGCAGCCGGGGACAGGGGTACAATCAGCCCCAGCATTTT.

V usage is TRBV4-2 and J usage is TRBJ2-3; TRBD2 matches at 11 bases. This CDR3 region has 19 residues. Germline lookup yields CDR1 LGHNA and CDR2 YNFKEQ. The J segment lost 5 bases and the V segment lost 2 bases, leaving 15 bases of the junction unmatched. Written as DNA, the CDR3 is TGTGCCAGCAGCCAACCCGGAGTAGCGGGGGGGCCTGGCCTAGATACGCAGTATTTT. This gives the protein CASSQPGVAGGPGLDTQYF.

This clone was recorded only once. This chain's CDR3 is CASSLASGGLNTGELFF. DNA of the CDR3: TGCGCCAGCAGCTTGGCTAGCGGGGGCCTGAACACCGGGGAGCTGTTTTTT. The chain is built from TRBV5-1 and TRBJ2-2, with 10 bases matching TRBD2. Trimming at V came to 0 bases and at J to 1 base, leaving 3 bases not matched to a gene. In germline, CDR1 is SGHRS, CDR2 YFSETQ. The CDR3 runs to 17 residues.

This clone was counted once. V and J are TRBV28 and TRBJ2-5; D uncertain. The CDR3 consists of 14 residues. From germline, CDR1 is MDHEN and CDR2 SYDVKM. Trimming took 2 bases from V and 2 from J, leaving 9 bases between them. CDR3 loop: CASSLSWGQETQYF. The CDR3 nucleotides read TGTGCCAGCAGTTTAAGTTGGGGTCAAGAGACCCAGTACTTC.